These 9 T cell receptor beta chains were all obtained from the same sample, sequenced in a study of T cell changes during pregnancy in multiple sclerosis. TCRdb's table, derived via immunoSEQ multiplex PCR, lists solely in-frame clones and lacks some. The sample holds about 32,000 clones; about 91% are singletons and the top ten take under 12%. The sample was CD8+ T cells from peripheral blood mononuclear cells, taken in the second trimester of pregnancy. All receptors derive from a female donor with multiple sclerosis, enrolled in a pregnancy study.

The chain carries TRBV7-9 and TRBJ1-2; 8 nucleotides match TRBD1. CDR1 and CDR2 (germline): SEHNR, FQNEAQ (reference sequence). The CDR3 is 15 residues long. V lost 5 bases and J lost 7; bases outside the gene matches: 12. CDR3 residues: CASSAYRDRRRGYTF. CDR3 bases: TGTGCCAGCAGCGCCTACCGGGACAGGCGGCGTGGCTACACCTTC.

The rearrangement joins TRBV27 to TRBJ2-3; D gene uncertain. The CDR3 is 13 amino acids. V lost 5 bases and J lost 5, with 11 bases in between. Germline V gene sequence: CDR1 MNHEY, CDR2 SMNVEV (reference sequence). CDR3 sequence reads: CASSPYPEDTQYF. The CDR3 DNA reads TGTGCCAGCAGTCCCTACCCCGAAGATACGCAGTATTTT.

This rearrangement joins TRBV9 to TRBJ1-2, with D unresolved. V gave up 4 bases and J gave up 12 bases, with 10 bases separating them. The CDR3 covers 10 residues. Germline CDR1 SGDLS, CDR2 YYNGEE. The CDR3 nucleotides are TGTGCCAGCAGCACCAGGAGGAACACCTTC. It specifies CASSTRRNTF.

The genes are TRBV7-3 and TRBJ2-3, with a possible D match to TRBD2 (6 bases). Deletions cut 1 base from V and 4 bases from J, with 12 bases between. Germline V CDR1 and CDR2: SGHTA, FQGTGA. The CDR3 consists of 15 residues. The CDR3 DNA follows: TGTGCCAGCAGCTTAAGCGGGGCCGGTGCAGATACGCAGTATTTT. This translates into CASSLSGAGADTQYF.

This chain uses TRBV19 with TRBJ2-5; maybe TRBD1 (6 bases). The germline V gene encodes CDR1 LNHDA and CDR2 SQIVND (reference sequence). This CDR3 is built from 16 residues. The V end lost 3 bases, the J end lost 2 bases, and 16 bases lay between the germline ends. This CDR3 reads CASSIRTDHTQETQYF. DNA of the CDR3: TGTGCCAGTAGTATTAGGACAGATCATACTCAAGAGACCCAGTACTTC. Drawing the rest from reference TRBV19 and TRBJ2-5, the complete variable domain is DGGITQSPKYLFRKEGQNVTLSCEQNLNHDAMYWYRQDPGQGLRLIYYSQIVNDFQKGDIAEGYSVSREKKESFPLTVTSAQKNPTAFYLCASSIRTDHTQETQYFGPGTRLLVL.

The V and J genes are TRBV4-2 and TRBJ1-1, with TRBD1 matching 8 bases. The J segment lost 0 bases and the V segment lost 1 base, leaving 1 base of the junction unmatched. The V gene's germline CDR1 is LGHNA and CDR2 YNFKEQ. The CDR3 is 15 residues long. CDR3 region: CASSQGQGLNTEAFF. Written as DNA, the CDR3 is TGTGCCAGCAGCCAAGGACAGGGGTTGAACACTGAAGCTTTCTTT.

The CDR3 DNA sequence: TGCGCCAGCAGTGAGCCACAGGGGGCCCGGAGCACAGATACGCAGTATTTT. Amino acids: CASSEPQGARSTDTQYF. This chain joins TRBV10-2 and TRBJ2-3, with TRBD1 matching 9 bases. Germline-derived CDR1 and CDR2 are WSHSY and SAAADI. This CDR3 comprises 17 residues. V shed 2 bases and J 0 bases; nucleotides not matched to a gene: 6.

This CDR3 is CSVEEGGRGTEAFF. For the CDR3, the DNA is TGCAGCGTTGAGGAGGGCGGGAGGGGCACTGAAGCTTTCTTT. The chain joins TRBV29-1 to TRBJ1-1; D might be TRBD1 (5 bases). The V gene's germline CDR1 is SQVTM and CDR2 ANQGSEA. CDR3 size: 14 residues. V lost 3 bases and J lost 4, with 15 bases in between. Full variable domain (missing parts from reference TRBV29-1 and TRBJ1-1): SAVISQKPSRDICQRGTSLTIQCQVDSQVTMMFWYRQQPGQSLTLIATANQGSEATYESGFVIDKFPISRPNLTFSTLTVSNMSPEDSSIYLCSVEEGGRGTEAFFGQGTRLTVV.

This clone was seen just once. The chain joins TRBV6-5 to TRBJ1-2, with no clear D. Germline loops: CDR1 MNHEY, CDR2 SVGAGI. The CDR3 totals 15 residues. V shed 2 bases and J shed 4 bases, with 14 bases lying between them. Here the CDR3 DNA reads TGTGCCAGCAGTTACGCGCAAGAGGCATTCTATGGCTACACCTTC. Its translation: CASSYAQEAFYGYTF.